The 7 T cell receptor beta chains reported below all come from one sample, sequenced in a study of blood T cell repertoires in COVID-19. Clones were sequenced by immunoSEQ multiplex PCR, and TCRdb holds only the in-frame ones, with some missing. The sample records over 70,000 clones, 75% to 90% being singletons. The sequencing sample was made of peripheral blood. The receptor source for this set is a human donor in a cohort sampled during active COVID-19.

This clone has only one observation. The chain uses TRBV19 and TRBJ2-1; D is possibly TRBD2 (7 bases). The germline CDR1 and CDR2 sequences are LNHDA and SQIVND (reference sequence). V was pared by 6 bases and J by 3 bases, with 15 bases between. The length of the CDR3 is 15 residues. The CDR3 reads CASSPRGGFYNEQFF. CDR3 sequence (DNA): TGTGCCAGTAGCCCGAGGGGGGGTTTCTACAATGAGCAGTTCTTC.

The sample holds a few counts of this clone. This chain uses TRBV19 with TRBJ2-5, with 15 bases lining up with TRBD2. The germline CDR1 and CDR2 sequences are LNHDA and SQIVND (reference sequence). The CDR3 sequence is 17 residues long. The V segment lost 4 bases and the J segment 1 base; nucleotides outside the gene matches: 4. This chain's CDR3 is CASSKGLAGGLQETQYF. The CDR3 DNA reads as TGTGCCAGTAGTAAGGGACTAGCGGGGGGACTCCAAGAGACCCAGTACTTC.

V usage is TRBV30 and J usage is TRBJ2-3; TRBD1 is a possible D gene (6 bases). The V end was cut by 4 bases, the J end by 2 bases, with 19 bases between. Germline CDR1 GTSNPN, CDR2 SVGIG (reference sequence). The CDR3 is 16 residues long. The CDR3 here is CAWTLGQFGNTDTQYF. CDR3 in DNA: TGTGCCTGGACCCTAGGACAGTTCGGCAACACAGATACGCAGTATTTT.

This chain uses TRBV2 with TRBJ1-5; TRBD1 agrees at 7 bases. The CDR3 is 14 residues long. Trimming took 8 bases from V and 3 from J; bases not matched to a gene: 7. The germline CDR1 and CDR2 sequences are SNHLY and FYNNEI. The CDR3 DNA is TGTGCCAGCTCCAGGGGGTTCCTCAATCAGCCCCAGCATTTT. Encoded protein: CASSRGFLNQPQHF. Complete variable domain (other parts from reference TRBV2 and TRBJ1-5): EPEVTQTPSHQVTQMGQEVILRCVPISNHLYFYWYRQILGQKVEFLVSFYNNEISEKSEIFDDQFSVERPDGSNFTLKIRSTKLEDSAMYFCASSRGFLNQPQHFGDGTRLSIL.

V usage is TRBV28 and J usage is TRBJ2-7, with 11 positions matching TRBD1. This CDR3 comprises 16 residues. Looked up from germline, CDR1 is MDHEN and CDR2 is SYDVKM. V gave up 7 bases and J gave up 5 bases; unmatched junction bases: 13. In DNA, the CDR3 is TGTGCCAGCACTCCTCGCCCGGGACAGGGGGGGCACGAGCAGTACTTC. Translating it yields CASTPRPGQGGHEQYF.

V gene TRBV5-1 combines with J gene TRBJ2-2, with 12 bases aligning to TRBD2. This CDR3 comprises 16 residues. CDR1 SGHRS and CDR2 YFSETQ come from the germline V gene. Germline trimming cut 8 bases from V and 5 bases from J; bases unmatched to any gene: 10. Here the CDR3 DNA reads TGCGCCAGTCGCCCACTAGCGGGGGGTATAACCGGGGAGCTGTTTTTT. This encodes CASRPLAGGITGELFF.

The DNA for the CDR3 is TGCGCCAGCAGCTTGGTGGCGGGGGCCTACAATGAGCAGTTCTTC. It encodes CASSLVAGAYNEQFF. This chain links TRBV5-1 with TRBJ2-1; 7 nucleotides agree with TRBD2. With 0 bases clipped from V and 2 bases from J, the junction kept 2 bases outside the gene matches. The CDR3 has 15 amino acids. Germline V lookup: CDR1 SGHRS, CDR2 YFSETQ.